This T cell receptor (beta chain) was documented in a study of T cell responses to AZD1222 COVID-19 vaccine. Notes on the study in general: Compared with day 0, the breadth and depth of the Spike-specific TCR repertoire rose significantly after two doses of AZD1222. Only after the peak T cell response were repertoires sampled.

The germline gives CDR1 LNHDA, CDR2 SQIVND (reference sequence). V gave up 3 bases and J gave up 7 bases, with 19 bases separating them. The CDR3 totals 16 residues. This clone appeared a single time. The antigen remains unidentified. Libraries were prepared by immunoSEQ multiplex PCR; TCRdb keeps only in-frame clonotypes and omits some of them. The table has some 150,000 clones, 85% to 90% seen once. V usage is TRBV19 and J usage is TRBJ1-5, with D possibly being TRBD1 (6 bases). The material was peripheral blood, obtained 28 days after the second AZD1222 dose. The TCR was taken from an adult who received the AZD1222 COVID-19 vaccine. The CDR3 is CASSIRGAGVRQPQHF. DNA for the CDR3: TGTGCCAGTAGTATTAGGGGGGCAGGGGTAAGGCAGCCCCAGCATTTT.